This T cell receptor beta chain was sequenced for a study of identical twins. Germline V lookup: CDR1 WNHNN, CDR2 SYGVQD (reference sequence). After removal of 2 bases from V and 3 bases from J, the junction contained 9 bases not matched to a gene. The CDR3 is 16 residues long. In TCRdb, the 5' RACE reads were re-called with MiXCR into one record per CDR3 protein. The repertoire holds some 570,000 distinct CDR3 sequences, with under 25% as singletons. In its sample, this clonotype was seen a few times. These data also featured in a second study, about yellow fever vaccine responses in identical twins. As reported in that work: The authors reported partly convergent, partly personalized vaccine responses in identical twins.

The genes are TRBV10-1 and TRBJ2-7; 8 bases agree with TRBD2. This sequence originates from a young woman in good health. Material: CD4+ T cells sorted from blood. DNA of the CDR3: TGCGCCAGCAGTGAGGAGGGGAGCGGGAGCCGCTACGAGCAGTACTTC. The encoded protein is CASSEEGSGSRYEQYF.